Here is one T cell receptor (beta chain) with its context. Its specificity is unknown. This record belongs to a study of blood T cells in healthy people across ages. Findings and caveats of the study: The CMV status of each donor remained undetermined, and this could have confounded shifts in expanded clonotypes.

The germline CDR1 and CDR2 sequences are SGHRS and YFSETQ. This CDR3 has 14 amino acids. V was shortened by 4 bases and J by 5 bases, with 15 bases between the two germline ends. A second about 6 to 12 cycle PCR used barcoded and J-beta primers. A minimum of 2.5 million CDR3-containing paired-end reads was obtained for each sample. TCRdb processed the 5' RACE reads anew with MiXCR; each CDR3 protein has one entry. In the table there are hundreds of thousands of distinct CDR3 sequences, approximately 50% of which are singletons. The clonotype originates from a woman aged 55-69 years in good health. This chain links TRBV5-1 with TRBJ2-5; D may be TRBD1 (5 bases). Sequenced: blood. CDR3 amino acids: CASSPGPGSETQYF. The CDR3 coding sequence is TGCGCCAGCAGCCCTGGGCCAGGGTCCGAGACCCAGTACTTC. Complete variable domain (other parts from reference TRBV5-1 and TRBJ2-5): KAGVTQTPRYLIKTRGQQVTLSCSPISGHRSVSWYQQTPGQGLQFLFEYFSETQRNKGNFPGRFSGRQFSNSRSEMNVSTLELGDSALYLCASSPGPGSETQYFGPGTRLLVL.